This is a list of T cell receptor beta chains from one sample in a study of Graves' ophthalmopathy and Graves' hyperthyroidism. TCRdb re-called the multiplex PCR reads through MiXCR, storing one row per CDR3 protein. The sample yields some 350,000 distinct CDR3 sequences, 15% to 20% seen once. Sequencing was done on a sample of peripheral blood. These receptors originate from an adult woman with stable Graves' hyperthyroidism. Both conserved end residues are part of each CDR3. A D gene is named only where the DNA matches it firmly. For some rows the clone size is stated as once, few or many, or as a class when expanded; others skip it.

V	J	size	D	CDR3	DNA
TRBV12-3/TRBV12-4	TRBJ2-5	NA	NA	CASSGVGGAETQYF	TGTGCCAGCAGTGGAGTTGGGGGGGCGGAGACCCAGTACTTC
TRBV11-3	TRBJ2-7	NA	NA	CASSLGGIGGDSYEQYF	TGTGCCAGCAGCTTAGGGGGAATCGGAGGGGACTCCTACGAGCAGTACTTC
TRBV27	TRBJ1-1	NA	NA	CASSLNGGSAFF	TGTGCCAGCAGTTTAAATGGTGGATCCGCTTTCTTT
TRBV4-2	TRBJ2-7	NA	TRBD2	CASSQGSWASGAPYEQYF	TGTGCCAGCAGCCAAGGGTCGTGGGCTAGCGGGGCCCCCTACGAGCAGTACTTC
TRBV29-1	TRBJ1-1	many	NA	CSVEDQRGKAFF	TGCAGCGTTGAAGATCAGAGGGGAAAAGCTTTCTTT
TRBV2	TRBJ2-7	many	NA	CASSGGRGQQYF	TGTGCCAGCAGTGGGGGAAGGGGACAGCAGTACTTC
TRBV19	TRBJ2-7	many	NA	CASSTDHSSYEQYF	TGTGCCAGTAGTACGGACCATAGCTCCTACGAGCAGTACTTC
TRBV20-1	TRBJ1-1	many	TRBD1	CSAGTGVHTEAFF	TGCAGTGCTGGGACAGGGGTACACACTGAAGCTTTCTTT
TRBV4-1	TRBJ1-1	many	NA	CASSQDGGASRLNTEAFF	TGCGCCAGCAGCCAAGATGGAGGAGCGAGCCGACTAAACACTGAAGCTTTCTTT
TRBV3-1	TRBJ1-1	many	NA	CASSHQGIEAFF	TGTGCCAGCAGCCATCAGGGGATTGAAGCTTTCTTT
TRBV5-8	TRBJ1-2	many	TRBD1	CASSYDRVYGYTF	TGTGCCAGCAGCTACGACAGGGTCTATGGCTACACCTTC
TRBV5-4	TRBJ1-1	few	TRBD1	CASSFPTGGFSRNTEAFF	TGTGCCAGCAGCTTCCCGACAGGGGGATTTAGCAGGAACACTGAAGCTTTCTTT
TRBV19	TRBJ1-1	many	NA	CASSIADGKPLNTEAFF	TGTGCCAGTAGTATAGCCGACGGCAAACCCTTGAACACTGAAGCTTTCTTT
TRBV4-1	TRBJ1-5	many	NA	CASSQDRVGGYNNQPQHF	TGCGCCAGCAGCCAAGATCGCGTAGGGGGATATAACAATCAGCCCCAGCATTTT
TRBV19	TRBJ2-5	few	TRBD2	CASSISGAASGKETQYF	TGTGCCAGTAGTATTTCCGGGGCGGCTAGCGGGAAAGAGACCCAGTACTTC
TRBV15	TRBJ2-7	NA	NA	CATSGGRSSYEQYF	TGTGCCACCAGCGGGGGACGGAGCTCCTACGAGCAGTACTTC
TRBV11-1	TRBJ2-5	NA	TRBD2	CASSGYSGIRSQETQYF	TGTGCCAGCAGCGGATATAGCGGGATCAGAAGCCAAGAGACCCAGTACTTC
TRBV3-1	TRBJ1-1	NA	NA	CASSQEQSPEAFF	TGTGCCAGCAGCCAAGAGCAATCCCCTGAAGCTTTCTTT
TRBV9	TRBJ1-5	many	NA	CASSPRDQGWPQHF	TGTGCCAGCAGCCCCAGGGATCAGGGATGGCCCCAGCATTTT
TRBV6-1	TRBJ2-7	NA	NA	CASSVTGFEYF	TGTGCCAGCAGTGTCACAGGGTTTGAGTACTTC
TRBV20-1	TRBJ1-2	many	NA	CSARWEVGRYGYTF	TGCAGTGCTAGATGGGAGGTCGGACGCTATGGCTACACCTTC
TRBV12-3/TRBV12-4	TRBJ1-1	NA	NA	CASSLIASGYTEAFF	TGTGCCAGCAGTTTGATTGCGTCGGGGTACACTGAAGCTTTCTTT
TRBV4-1	TRBJ1-1	many	TRBD1	CASSRGGMNTEAFF	TGCGCCAGCAGCCGAGGGGGCATGAACACTGAAGCTTTCTTT
TRBV28	TRBJ2-2	many	NA	CASSNVEGIGELFF	TGTGCCAGCAGCAATGTAGAGGGTATCGGGGAGCTGTTTTTT
TRBV6-5	TRBJ1-1	many	TRBD1	CASSLDRGMNTEAFF	TGTGCCAGCAGTCTCGACAGGGGAATGAACACTGAAGCTTTCTTT
TRBV11-2	TRBJ2-7	many	TRBD1	CASSKGQTYPLYEQYF	TGTGCCAGCAGCAAGGGACAGACCTACCCCCTCTACGAGCAGTACTTC
TRBV29-1	TRBJ1-1	many	NA	CSVDGIPPFF	TGCAGCGTTGATGGGATCCCCCCTTTCTTT
TRBV6-1	TRBJ2-7	many	NA	CASRNRDFSYEQYF	TGTGCCAGCAGAAACCGGGACTTCTCCTACGAGCAGTACTTC
TRBV5-6	TRBJ1-2	many	NA	CASSRVDSNIYGYTF	TGTGCCAGCAGCCGTGTGGACAGCAATATTTATGGCTACACCTTC
TRBV28	TRBJ2-7	many	NA	CASSSPSVNYEQYF	TGTGCCAGCAGTTCCCCTAGCGTCAACTACGAGCAGTACTTC
TRBV5-4	TRBJ1-2	many	NA	CASSRLTNYGYTF	TGTGCCAGCAGCCGACTTACTAACTATGGCTACACCTTC
TRBV5-1	TRBJ2-7	many	NA	CASSLASQGSYEQYF	TGCGCCAGCAGCTTGGCGTCTCAGGGCTCCTACGAGCAGTACTTC
TRBV3-1	TRBJ2-7	many	NA	CASSDMGTPYEQYF	TGTGCCAGCAGCGATATGGGGACCCCCTACGAGCAGTACTTC
TRBV7-3	TRBJ2-7	many	NA	CASSATRGDEQYF	TGTGCCAGCAGCGCAACGCGAGGGGACGAGCAGTACTTC
TRBV12-3/TRBV12-4	TRBJ2-2	many	NA	CASSLDSGELFF	TGTGCCAGCAGCCTGGACAGCGGGGAGCTGTTTTTT
TRBV19	TRBJ1-1	few	TRBD1	CASSDRTGVNTEAFF	TGTGCCAGTAGTGACCGGACAGGCGTGAACACTGAAGCTTTCTTT
TRBV29-1	TRBJ2-7	NA	NA	CSVEDLRGSSYEQYF	TGCAGCGTTGAAGATCTTCGGGGGAGCTCCTACGAGCAGTACTTC
TRBV7-2	TRBJ2-7	NA	NA	CASSPSRTRDEHYF	TGTGCCAGCAGCCCCTCCAGGACTCGGGACGAGCATTACTTC
TRBV3-1	TRBJ1-1	few	NA	CASSQVVRGESREAFF	TGTGCCAGCAGCCAAGTGGTCAGGGGTGAAAGCAGGGAAGCTTTCTTT